This record concerns one TCR beta chain sequence. This record comes from a study of blood T cell repertoires in COVID-19. Study context: Both acute and convalescent COVID-19 samples were obtained from the United States, Italy and Spain.

Germline-derived CDR1 and CDR2 are LGHNT and FRNRAP. The ends lost 1 base at V and 8 bases at J; junction bases unmatched: 4. The CDR3 is 13 amino acids. The method was immunoSEQ multiplex PCR; TCRdb's version includes in-frame clones alone and lacks a portion of them. This sample yields roughly 400,000 clones, of which 85% to 90% are seen a single time; more than 0.95% belongs to the top ten. This TCR came from a young man who had recovered from COVID-19. Source material: PBMCs or T cells enriched from blood (not recorded which). This sequence joins TRBV12-5 and TRBJ1-1; 7 bases agree with TRBD1. In nucleotides, the CDR3 is TGTGCTAGTGGTTTGGGGGACAGCCGGGAAGCTTTCTTT. The encoded protein is CASGLGDSREAFF.